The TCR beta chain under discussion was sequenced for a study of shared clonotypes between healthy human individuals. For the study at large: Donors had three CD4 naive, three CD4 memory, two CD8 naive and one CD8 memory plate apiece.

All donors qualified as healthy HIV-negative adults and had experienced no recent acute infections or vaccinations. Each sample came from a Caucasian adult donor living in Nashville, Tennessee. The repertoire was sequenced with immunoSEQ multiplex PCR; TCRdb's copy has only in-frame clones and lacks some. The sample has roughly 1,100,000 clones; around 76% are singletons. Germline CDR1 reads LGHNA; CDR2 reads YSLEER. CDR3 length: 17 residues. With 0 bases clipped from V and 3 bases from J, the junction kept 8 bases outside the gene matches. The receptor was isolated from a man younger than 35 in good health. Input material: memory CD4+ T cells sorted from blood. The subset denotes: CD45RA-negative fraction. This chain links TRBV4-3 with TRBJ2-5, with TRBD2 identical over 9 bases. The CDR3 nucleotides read TGCGCCAGCAGCCAAGATCGAACGACTAGCGGTAAAGAGACCCAGTACTTC. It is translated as CASSQDRTTSGKETQYF.